Below are 2 T cell receptor beta chains sequenced from a single sample in a study of blood T cells in healthy people across ages. With a J-beta primer mix and a sample-barcoded 5' primer, a second PCR ran roughly 6 to 11 cycles. MiXCR, run by TCRdb on the 5' RACE reads, gives a single entry per CDR3 protein. The sample holds about 680,000 distinct CDR3 sequences, roughly 50% seen once. Sequenced material: blood. The receptors were sampled from a woman between 55 and 75 years old in good health.

The V call is TRBV20-1, the J call TRBJ1-6; 7 bases are a match to TRBD1. Germline-derived CDR1 and CDR2 are DFQATT and SNEGSKA (reference sequence). V lost 2 bases, J lost 9 bases, and 7 bases stayed unmatched. The CDR3 extends over 14 amino acids. In nucleotides, the CDR3 is TGCAGTGCTAGAAGTACACAGGGGACTTCACCCCTCCACTTT. Its protein is CSARSTQGTSPLHF.

In its sample, this clonotype was seen a few times. This chain uses TRBV20-1 with TRBJ2-7, with D possibly TRBD1 on 5 matching bases. From germline, CDR1 is DFQATT and CDR2 SNEGSKA (reference sequence). This CDR3 region has 15 residues. Trimming removed 0 bases at V and 3 bases at J, with 15 bases between. This CDR3 is CSARDNPGLNYEQYF. CDR3 nucleotides: TGCAGTGCTAGAGATAACCCAGGGTTGAACTACGAGCAGTACTTC.